This TCR beta chain was sequenced during a study of shared clonotypes between healthy human individuals. Overall study results and limits: When naive CD4 clonotypes were compared across a few donors, 4% to 5.5% were shared.

About this clone: The antigen remains unidentified. The sample carries other DNA sequences with the same CDR3.

The V and J ends lost 4 bases and 0 bases respectively, with 14 bases between them. CDR3 size: 15 residues. CDR1 is SGHRS and CDR2 is YFSETQ in the germline V gene. The data were produced by immunoSEQ multiplex PCR, yet TCRdb's version contains in-frame clones alone and is incomplete. The top ten clones hold 0.13% of a sample with around 2,000,000 clones, 85% to 95% of them seen once. This TCR came from a man between 18 and 35 years old in good health. Specimen: naive CD4+ T cells sorted from blood. Subset indicated: CD45RA+ positively selected. V usage is TRBV5-1 and J usage is TRBJ2-7; D is unclear. The CDR3 region has the DNA TGCGCCAGCAGCCCCGGTGACCGGAGCTCCTACGAGCAGTACTTC. As protein: CASSPGDRSSYEQYF.